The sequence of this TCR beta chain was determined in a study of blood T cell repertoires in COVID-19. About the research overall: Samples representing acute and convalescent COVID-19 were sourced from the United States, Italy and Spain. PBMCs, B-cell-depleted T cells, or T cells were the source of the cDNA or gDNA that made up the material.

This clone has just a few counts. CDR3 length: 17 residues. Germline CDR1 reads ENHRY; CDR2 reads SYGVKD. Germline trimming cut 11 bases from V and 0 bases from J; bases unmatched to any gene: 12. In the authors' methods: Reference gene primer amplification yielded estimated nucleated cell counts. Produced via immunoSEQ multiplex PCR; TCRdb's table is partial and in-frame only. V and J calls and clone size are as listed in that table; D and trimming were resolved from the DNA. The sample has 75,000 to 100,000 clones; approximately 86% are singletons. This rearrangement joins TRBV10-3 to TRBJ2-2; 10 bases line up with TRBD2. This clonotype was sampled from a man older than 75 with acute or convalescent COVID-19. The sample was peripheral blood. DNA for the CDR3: TGTGCCGCTGGGGGAGCGGGAGGGCCGGCGAACACCGGGGAGCTGTTTTTT. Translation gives CAAGGAGGPANTGELFF.